The 9 T cell receptor beta chains listed next were all sequenced from one sample in a study of T cell changes during pregnancy in multiple sclerosis. The method was immunoSEQ multiplex PCR; TCRdb's version includes in-frame clones alone and lacks a portion of them. Of fewer than 85,000 clones in the sample, 90% to 95% are singletons; the top ten hold around 1.1%. This sample comprised peripheral blood, obtained in the second trimester of pregnancy. The receptors stem from a female donor with multiple sclerosis, enrolled in a pregnancy study.

The chain couples TRBV30 to TRBJ2-3; 9 nucleotides align to TRBD2. This CDR3 has 17 amino acids. V shed 4 bases, J shed 0 bases, and the junction held 11 bases outside the gene matches. Germline loops: CDR1 GTSNPN, CDR2 SVGIG (reference sequence). This CDR3 is CAWTLPGLAASTDTQYF. In DNA, the CDR3 is TGTGCCTGGACCCTCCCGGGACTAGCTGCTAGCACAGATACGCAGTATTTT.

J is TRBJ2-5 and V is TRBV15; D may be TRBD1 (6 bases). V was shortened by 10 bases and J by 0 bases, with 18 bases between the two germline ends. The length of the CDR3 is 15 residues. The germline CDR1 and CDR2 sequences are LNHNV and YYDKDF (reference sequence). The CDR3 DNA reads TGTGCCATCCCCCTCCTCAGGGGCCACCAAGAGACCCAGTACTTC. It specifies CAIPLLRGHQETQYF. Variable domain in full (rest from reference TRBV15 and TRBJ2-5): DAMVIQNPRYQVTQFGKPVTLSCSQTLNHNVMYWYQQKSSQAPKLLFHYYDKDFNNEADTPDNFQSRRPNTSFCFLDIRSPGLGDTAMYLCAIPLLRGHQETQYFGPGTRLLVL.

In this sample, this clone turned up once. This sequence joins TRBV28 and TRBJ1-1; 7 bases line up with TRBD1. Unmatched junction bases numbered 3, after V lost 3 bases and J lost 2 bases. The V gene's germline CDR1 is MDHEN and CDR2 SYDVKM. There are 14 residues in the CDR3. CDR3 protein: CASSLDRINTEAFF. The CDR3 coding sequence is TGTGCCAGCAGTTTGGACAGGATAAACACTGAAGCTTTCTTT. The whole variable domain, remainder taken from reference TRBV28 and TRBJ1-1, is DVKVTQSSRYLVKRTGEKVFLECVQDMDHENMFWYRQDPGLGLRLIYFSYDVKMKEKGDIPEGYSVSREKKERFSLILESASTNQTSMYLCASSLDRINTEAFFGQGTRLTVV.

The V call is TRBV9, the J call TRBJ2-3; possible D gene TRBD1, 5 bases. Trimming pared 0 bases from V and 1 base from J, leaving 9 bases between. CDR3 length: 15 amino acids. Germline assignment: CDR1 SGDLS and CDR2 YYNGEE. CDR3: CASSVAARGTDTQYF. The CDR3 nucleotides are TGTGCCAGCAGCGTAGCGGCCAGGGGCACAGATACGCAGTATTTT. The full variable domain, in which reference TRBV9 and TRBJ2-3 provide the parts outside the CDR3, is DSGVTQTPKHLITATGQRVTLRCSPRSGDLSVYWYQQSLDQGLQFLIQYYNGEERAKGNILERFSAQQFPDLHSELNLSSLELGDSALYFCASSVAARGTDTQYFGPGTRLTVL.

The chain combines TRBV27 with TRBJ2-5; 8 bases are a match to TRBD1. This CDR3 spans 14 amino acids. CDR1 MNHEY and CDR2 SMNVEV come from the germline V gene (reference sequence). V lost 5 bases and J lost 5; bases outside the gene matches: 7. CDR3 in amino acids: CASSDRGGWETQYF. For the CDR3, the DNA is TGTGCCAGCAGTGACAGGGGCGGGTGGGAGACCCAGTACTTC.

This rearrangement joins TRBV10-3 to TRBJ2-3; 7 bases align to TRBD2. This CDR3 has 14 amino acids. The V gene end was trimmed by 0 bases and the J gene end by 6 bases; junction bases not matched to a gene: 3. Germline CDR1 ENHRY, CDR2 SYGVKD. CDR3 in amino acids: CAISESPSGDTQYF. The CDR3 coding sequence is TGTGCCATCAGTGAGTCACCTAGCGGTGATACGCAGTATTTT.

The V gene is TRBV6-4, the J gene TRBJ2-2, with 8 bases lining up with TRBD1. The CDR3 has 15 amino acids. The germline gives CDR1 MRHNA, CDR2 SNTAGT. V dropped 6 bases and J dropped 0; count of bases not matched to a gene: 3. For the CDR3, the DNA is TGTGCCAGCAGCCCGGGACAGGCGAACACCGGGGAGCTGTTTTTT. It codes for CASSPGQANTGELFF.

The rearrangement links TRBV7-7 to TRBJ2-2; TRBD1 aligns across 11 bases. Trimming cost V 3 bases and J 8 bases; bases outside gene matches: 2. Germline V CDR1 and CDR2: SSHAT, FNYEAQ (reference sequence). This CDR3 is built from 14 residues. CDR3 amino acids: CASSLGTGGGELFF. DNA for the CDR3: TGTGCCAGCAGCTTGGGGACAGGGGGAGGGGAGCTGTTTTTT.

This chain connects TRBV30 to TRBJ2-1, with D perhaps TRBD1 (6 bases). This CDR3 contains 14 residues. Looked up from germline, CDR1 is GTSNPN and CDR2 is SVGIG (reference sequence). The germline V and J ends were trimmed by 4 bases and 0 bases, with 10 bases remaining between them. The CDR3 bases are TGTGCCTGGACTACAGGGAGCTCCTACAATGAGCAGTTCTTC. It encodes CAWTTGSSYNEQFF.